The rows below give T cell receptor beta chains drawn from one sample of a study of blood T cells in healthy people across ages. MiXCR, run by TCRdb on the 5' RACE reads, gives a single entry per CDR3 protein. The sample has around 280,000 distinct CDR3 sequences, 25% to 30% seen once; the top ten hold approximately 29%. The source material was blood. The receptors were gathered from a woman in her 70s in good health. Each CDR3 is given with its conserved first and last residue. A D gene is named only where the DNA matches it firmly. Only some rows state a clone size, as once, few, many or a class for expanded clones.

J gene | V gene | D gene | clone size | CDR3 protein | CDR3 DNA
TRBJ2-7 | TRBV5-1 | TRBD1 | . | CASSFGQGTEQYF | TGCGCCAGCAGCTTTGGACAGGGTACCGAGCAGTACTTC
TRBJ2-1 | TRBV5-1 | . | few | CASSLTRTYNEQFF | TGCGCCAGCAGCTTGACTAGGACTTACAATGAGCAGTTCTTC
TRBJ1-1 | TRBV10-3 | . | . | CAISEGGEAFF | TGTGCCATCAGTGAGGGGGGTGAAGCTTTCTTT
TRBJ1-5 | TRBV7-2 | TRBD1 | . | CASSNGQGGNQPQHF | TGTGCCAGCAGCAATGGACAGGGTGGCAATCAGCCCCAGCATTTT
TRBJ2-5 | TRBV7-9 | TRBD2 | . | CASGRGREEETQYF | TGTGCCAGCGGGAGGGGCAGGGAAGAAGAGACCCAGTACTTC
TRBJ1-4 | TRBV28 | TRBD1 | . | CASSSDRDEKLFF | TGTGCCAGCAGTTCGGACAGGGATGAAAAACTGTTTTTT
TRBJ1-1 | TRBV12-3/TRBV12-4 | TRBD1 | . | CASSSLGQPNTEAFF | TGTGCCAGCAGTTCCTTGGGACAGCCCAACACTGAAGCTTTCTTT
TRBJ2-3 | TRBV7-2 | TRBD2 | . | CASSAWRLAGGADTQYF | TGTGCCAGCAGCGCATGGAGACTAGCGGGAGGGGCAGATACGCAGTATTTT
TRBJ2-1 | TRBV7-9 | TRBD2 | many | CASSFVPGLAGAAYNEQFF | TGTGCCAGCAGCTTCGTCCCCGGGCTAGCGGGAGCAGCCTACAATGAGCAGTTCTTC
TRBJ2-5 | TRBV29-1 | . | many | CSVSQSGETQYF | TGCAGCGTATCACAGAGTGGAGAGACCCAGTACTTC
TRBJ1-2 | TRBV14 | . | . | CASSRWGVRETPRSYTF | TGTGCCAGCAGCCGATGGGGGGTCCGAGAGACCCCTCGAAGCTACACCTTC
TRBJ2-1 | TRBV11-3 | . | once | CASTAAQYNEQFF | TGTGCCAGCACCGCTGCCCAGTACAATGAGCAGTTCTTC
TRBJ2-3 | TRBV6-6 | TRBD2 | . | CASSPQGAGGRDTQYF | TGTGCCAGCAGTCCCCAGGGAGCGGGAGGACGCGATACGCAGTATTTT
TRBJ1-3 | TRBV18 | . | . | CASSPRDLRPAGNTIYF | TGTGCCAGCTCACCCCGGGACCTCCGACCAGCGGGAAACACCATATATTTT
TRBJ2-7 | TRBV10-3 | . | few | CATTPSGIITYEQYF | TGTGCCACCACTCCGTCCGGGATCATAACCTACGAGCAGTACTTC
TRBJ1-6 | TRBV6-5 | . | . | CASSYSAERYNPPLHF | TGTGCCAGCAGTTACTCGGCGGAGCGATATAATCCACCCCTCCACTTT
TRBJ1-5 | TRBV6-1 | . | . | CASSEVVAGAGQPQHF | TGTGCCAGCAGTGAAGTAGTCGCAGGGGCCGGTCAGCCCCAGCATTTT
TRBJ2-3 | TRBV28 | . | . | CASSSDGPSTDTQYF | TGTGCCAGCAGTTCGGACGGTCCTAGCACAGATACGCAGTATTTT
TRBJ1-5 | TRBV15 | . | . | CATSRQEDQPQHF | TGTGCCACCAGCAGACAGGAGGATCAGCCCCAGCATTTT
TRBJ1-1 | TRBV2 | . | few | CASTPAHGTEAFF | TGTGCCAGCACCCCAGCGCACGGGACTGAAGCTTTCTTT
TRBJ1-1 | TRBV5-1 | TRBD1 | many | CASSFRGSGTEAFF | TGCGCCAGCAGCTTCAGGGGGTCTGGCACTGAAGCTTTCTTT
TRBJ2-5 | TRBV7-6 | TRBD2 | . | CAVSSGGQETQYF | TGTGCCGTCTCTAGCGGGGGCCAAGAGACCCAGTACTTC
TRBJ2-7 | TRBV3-1 | . | . | CASSLMGGGFEQYF | TGTGCCAGCAGCCTCATGGGAGGGGGGTTCGAGCAGTACTTC
TRBJ2-5 | TRBV5-1 | TRBD1 | . | CASSPSGQGAPGAQYF | TGCGCCAGCAGCCCCTCTGGACAGGGGGCCCCAGGGGCCCAGTACTTC
TRBJ1-2 | TRBV28 | TRBD1 | . | CASSFEGAGAGRYGYTF | TGTGCCAGCAGTTTCGAGGGGGCAGGAGCGGGGCGATATGGCTACACCTTC
TRBJ1-1 | TRBV29-1 | TRBD1 | few | CSVEGDRADTEAFF | TGCAGCGTTGAAGGGGACAGGGCGGATACTGAAGCTTTCTTT
TRBJ1-2 | TRBV28 | TRBD1 | few | CASSYGQGPGYGYTF | TGTGCCAGCAGTTACGGACAGGGACCGGGCTATGGCTACACCTTC
TRBJ2-3 | TRBV10-3 | TRBD2 | many | CAISEPSPGVAGSTDTQYF | TGTGCCATCAGTGAGCCGTCCCCGGGCGTAGCGGGGAGCACAGATACGCAGTATTTT
TRBJ1-1 | TRBV4-3 | TRBD1 | . | CASSQDRTNTEAFF | TGCGCCAGCAGCCAGGACAGGACGAACACTGAAGCTTTCTTT
TRBJ2-4 | TRBV18 | . | . | CASSPGQALNIQYF | TGTGCCAGCTCACCAGGTCAGGCACTAAACATTCAGTACTTC
TRBJ2-7 | TRBV10-3 | . | few | CAISEPPGHYEQYF | TGTGCCATCAGTGAACCCCCGGGGCACTACGAGCAGTACTTC
TRBJ2-7 | TRBV12-3/TRBV12-4 | . | . | CASSETGAKREQYF | TGTGCCAGCAGTGAAACCGGGGCGAAGCGCGAGCAGTACTTC
TRBJ2-1 | TRBV20-1 | TRBD2 | few | CSARDRATSGSYNEQFF | TGCAGTGCTAGAGACCGTGCTACTAGCGGGAGCTACAATGAGCAGTTCTTC
TRBJ2-7 | TRBV3-1 | TRBD1 | . | CASSQDQRRGLYEQYF | TGTGCCAGCAGCCAAGATCAACGCAGGGGGCTCTACGAGCAGTACTTC
TRBJ1-4 | TRBV28 | . | . | CASSPRDTTEKLFF | TGTGCCAGCAGTCCCCGGGACACTACAGAAAAACTGTTTTTT
TRBJ2-1 | TRBV18 | . | few | CASSPQQGNEQFF | TGTGCCAGCTCACCCCAGCAGGGTAATGAGCAGTTCTTC
TRBJ2-1 | TRBV10-3 | . | few | CAISESAYNEQFF | TGTGCCATCAGTGAGTCTGCCTACAATGAGCAGTTCTTC
TRBJ1-2 | TRBV5-1 | . | few | CASSFSGDGYTF | TGCGCCAGCAGCTTCTCGGGGGATGGCTACACCTTC
TRBJ1-4 | TRBV3-1 | . | . | CAGSQGGAGYEKLFF | TGTGCCGGCAGCCAAGGCGGGGCAGGGTATGAAAAACTGTTTTTT
TRBJ1-1 | TRBV20-1 | . | . | CSAGGGNTEAFF | TGCAGTGCGGGAGGGGGGAACACTGAAGCTTTCTTT
TRBJ2-7 | TRBV28 | TRBD2 | . | CASSFGSSGDYEQYF | TGTGCCAGCTCCTTTGGGTCTAGCGGGGACTACGAGCAGTACTTC
TRBJ1-6 | TRBV11-2 | . | . | CASSSTGTSSPLHF | TGTGCCAGCAGTTCTACCGGGACTAGTTCACCCCTCCACTTT
TRBJ2-1 | TRBV3-1 | TRBD2 | . | CASSQPSGRSDEQFF | TGTGCCAGCAGCCAACCTAGCGGGAGGTCGGATGAGCAGTTCTTC